The present T cell receptor (beta chain) was sequenced within a study of monozygotic twins with cystic fibrosis. Study details: Around 3 micrograms of fragmented DNA underwent about 16 PCR cycles for library preparation. Overall study results and limits: Monozygotic CF twins shared more identical nucleotide clonotypes than unrelated patients. The repertoire was suggested to be naive-dominated, clonality median roughly 0.0089.

TCRdb keeps only in-frame clones here, not all; method: immunoSEQ multiplex PCR. Of 25,000 to 35,000 clones in the sample, approximately 80% were seen once. Losses at the gene ends were 5 bases for V and 0 bases for J; bases not matched to a gene: 8. CDR1 and CDR2 from the germline V gene are SSHAT and FNYEAQ (reference sequence). The CDR3 is 17 residues long. On this clone: Antigen unknown.

Sequenced input: blood. This clonotype was obtained from a girl between 2 and 10 years old with cystic fibrosis. The V gene is TRBV7-7, the J gene TRBJ2-3; 10 positions agree with TRBD2. CDR3 in DNA: TGTGCCAGCAGCGTCTCTAGCGGGAGCGGGAGCACAGATACGCAGTATTTT. This codes for CASSVSSGSGSTDTQYF. The whole variable domain, remainder taken from reference TRBV7-7 and TRBJ2-3, is GAGVSQSPRYKVTKRGQDVTLRCDPISSHATLYWYQQALGQGPEFLTYFNYEAQPDKSGLPSDRFSAERPEGSISTLTIQRTEQRDSAMYRCASSVSSGSGSTDTQYFGPGTRLTVL.